This is a list of T cell receptor beta chains from one sample in a study of T cell responses to AZD1222 COVID-19 vaccine. TCRdb's copy holds only in-frame clones and misses some; the assay was immunoSEQ multiplex PCR. The table lists more than 85,000 clones, approximately 88% of them singletons, with approximately 16% in the top ten. Sequencing was performed on peripheral blood, taken on day 0 of AZD1222 vaccination. All receptors come from an adult in good health. Each CDR3 is given without its conserved first and last residue. D genes are given only for firm matches.

TRBJ2-5,TRBV11-2,TRBD2,ASSHLTSAEETQY
TRBJ2-7,TRBV18,.,ASTLTGGSSYEQY
TRBJ2-7,TRBV11-2,.,ASTPLGTSYEQY
TRBJ2-1,TRBV27,.,ASSSYLSGSEQF
TRBJ1-6,TRBV19,.,ASLEEGVGSPLH
TRBJ1-3,TRBV11-3,.,ASSRENTIY
TRBJ1-1,TRBV5-5,.,ASSRVWAGMNTEAF
TRBJ1-6,TRBV7-2,.,ASSLSTPLRGNSPLH
TRBJ1-2,TRBV9,TRBD1,ASSAEEGGFGYGYT
TRBJ2-2,TRBV4-1,.,ASSREQRNTGELF
TRBJ2-1,TRBV7-9,.,ASSLMMGNEQF
TRBJ2-1,TRBV9,TRBD2,ASSVGTSGGYNEQF
TRBJ1-2,TRBV6-5,.,ASSPREGGYGYT
TRBJ1-4,TRBV18,.,ASSPNREKLF
TRBJ1-5,TRBV12-3/TRBV12-4,.,ASSPLRGPQH
TRBJ1-1,TRBV18,.,ASSPPKLTWGEVNTEAF
TRBJ2-5,TRBV5-1,TRBD1,ASSLGDRGRGETQY
TRBJ1-1,TRBV6-5,.,ASSYSPRVETEAF
TRBJ2-1,TRBV27,TRBD2,ASSLSASSGGADEQF
TRBJ2-6,TRBV5-8,.,ASSLEAASGSGANVLT
TRBJ2-1,TRBV15,.,ATSIGRRGEQF
TRBJ2-7,TRBV18,.,ASSPGGASYEQY
TRBJ1-1,TRBV5-1,.,ASSPPRVTEAF
TRBJ2-3,TRBV7-8,TRBD1,ASDQTGDRTDTQY
TRBJ1-3,TRBV5-1,.,ASSLAPDVGNTIY
TRBJ1-4,TRBV7-9,.,ASSLEQSINEKLF
TRBJ2-7,TRBV28,.,ASRTTGTYEQY